The clone carrying this T cell receptor (beta chain) has only a few counts. TCRdb keeps only in-frame clones here, not all; method: immunoSEQ multiplex PCR. Among some 22,000 clones listed, approximately 84% were seen once. PCR or immunohistochemistry showed mismatch repair deficiency in every enrolled patient. Germline CDR1 LNHDA, CDR2 SQIVND (reference sequence). V lost 0 bases and J 2 bases, leaving 8 bases between the germline ends. The CDR3 extends over 16 amino acids. The sample originates from a study of PD-1 blockade in mismatch repair-deficient tumors. The origin of this receptor is an adult with mismatch repair-deficient cancer. Sequences were derived from peripheral blood, sampled 2 weeks after starting pembrolizumab. The rearrangement uses TRBV19 and TRBJ2-6, with D maybe TRBD1 (6 bases). The chain's CDR3 is CASSIDQGTGANVLTF. As DNA, the CDR3 is TGTGCCAGTAGTATAGATCAGGGGACTGGGGCCAACGTCCTGACTTTC.